The subject of this entry is one T cell receptor (beta chain). V was pared by 5 bases and J by 8 bases, with 12 bases of the junction left unmatched. CDR1 SGHNT and CDR2 YYREEE come from the germline V gene (reference sequence). The CDR3 consists of 14 residues. The data were produced by immunoSEQ multiplex PCR, yet TCRdb's version contains in-frame clones alone and is incomplete. The sample lists over 50,000 clones, more than 70% occurring once. The data are from a study of Tregs in tolerant kidney transplant recipients. The origin of this receptor is a human donor in good health. The material sequenced was CD4+ T cells from blood. The chain is built from TRBV5-4 and TRBJ1-2, with 7 bases lining up with TRBD1. This chain's CDR3 is CASRSGQDARGYTF. CDR3 nucleotides: TGTGCCAGCAGATCAGGACAGGATGCAAGAGGCTACACCTTC.